The present TCR beta chain was sequenced within a study of OX40 agonist ivuxolimab in advanced cancers. About the study: Prior anti-PD-1, anti-PD-L1 or anti-CTLA-4 therapy was allowed; roughly 40% had some.

Trimming cost V 3 bases and J 0 bases, with 8 bases left between them. The CDR3 is 14 residues long. The germline gives CDR1 SNHLY, CDR2 FYNNEI. The repertoire was sequenced with immunoSEQ multiplex PCR; TCRdb's copy has only in-frame clones and lacks some. Of some 98,000 clones in the sample, more than 85% are singletons; the top ten hold around 0.31%. The sample here was CD4+ or CD8+ T cells sorted from blood, taken in a trial of the OX40 agonist ivuxolimab. This sequence joins TRBV2 and TRBJ1-2; D is undetermined. The TCR originated in an adult with an advanced solid tumor such as melanoma, head and neck, liver or kidney cancer. CDR3: CASSDGRSNYGYTF. Written as DNA, the CDR3 is TGTGCCAGCAGTGATGGCAGATCTAACTATGGCTACACCTTC.